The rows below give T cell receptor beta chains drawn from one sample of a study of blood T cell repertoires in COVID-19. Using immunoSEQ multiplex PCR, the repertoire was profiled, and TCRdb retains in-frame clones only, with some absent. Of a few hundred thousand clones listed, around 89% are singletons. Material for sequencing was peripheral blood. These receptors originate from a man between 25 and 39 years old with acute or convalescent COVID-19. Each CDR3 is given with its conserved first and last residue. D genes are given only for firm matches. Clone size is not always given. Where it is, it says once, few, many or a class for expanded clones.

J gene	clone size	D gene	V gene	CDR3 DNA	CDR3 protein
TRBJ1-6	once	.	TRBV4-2	TGTGCCAGCAGCCAAGATCGGGGGATTGATTCACCCCTCCACTTT	CASSQDRGIDSPLHF
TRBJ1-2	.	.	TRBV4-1	TGCGCCAGCAGCCAAGAGTTCACACTCACTAGCTACACCTTC	CASSQEFTLTSYTF
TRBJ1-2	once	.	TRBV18	TGTGCCAGCTCACTTCAGGGGAACTATGGCTACACCTTC	CASSLQGNYGYTF
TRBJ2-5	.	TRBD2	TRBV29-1	TGCAGCTTAATAGCGGGAGGGGGGGGAGAGACCCAGTACTTC	CSLIAGGGGETQYF
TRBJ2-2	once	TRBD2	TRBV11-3	TGTGCCAGGAATAGCGGGAGGGTAACCGGGGAGCTGTTTTTT	CARNSGRVTGELFF
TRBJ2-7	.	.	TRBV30	TGTGCCTGGAGTGTATTCGGGGAAGTCAACTTC	CAWSVFGEVNF
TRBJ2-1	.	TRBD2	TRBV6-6	TGTGCCAGCAGACCGTCCCGGACTAGTTACAATGAGCAGTTCTTC	CASRPSRTSYNEQFF
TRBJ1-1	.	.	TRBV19	TGTGCCAGTAGTTTAAAACCGGGGGGGAGCACTGAAGCTTTCTTT	CASSLKPGGSTEAFF
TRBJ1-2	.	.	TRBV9	TGTGCCAGCAGCGCCGAGGGTGTCTTTGGCTACACCTTC	CASSAEGVFGYTF
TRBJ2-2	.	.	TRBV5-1	TGCGCCAGCAGCTTTCACAGTTCCAAACGAACCGGGGAGCTGTTTTTT	CASSFHSSKRTGELFF
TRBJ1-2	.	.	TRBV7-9	TGTGCCAGCAGCTTAGAGCCCGACTATGGCTACACCTTC	CASSLEPDYGYTF
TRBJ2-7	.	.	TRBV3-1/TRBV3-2	TGTGCCAGCAGCCAAGGGACAGCCGCACAGTACTTC	CASSQGTAAQYF
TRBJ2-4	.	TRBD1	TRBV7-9	TGTGCCAGCAGCTGGGGACAGGGGGACGACATTCAGTACTTC	CASSWGQGDDIQYF
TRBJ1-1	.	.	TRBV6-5	TGTGCCAGCAGCGACCCCGGGATCGAAGCTTTCTTT	CASSDPGIEAFF
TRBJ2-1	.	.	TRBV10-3	TGTGCCATCAGCCGAGAGTGGAGCTCCTACAATGAGCAGTTCTTC	CAISREWSSYNEQFF
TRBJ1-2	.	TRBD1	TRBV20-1	TGCAGTGCTAGTTCGGGACAGGGGGTCTATGGCTACACCTTC	CSASSGQGVYGYTF
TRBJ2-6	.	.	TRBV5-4	TGTGCCAGCAGCTTGGCCCTAGGTGGGGCCAACGTCCTGACTTTC	CASSLALGGANVLTF
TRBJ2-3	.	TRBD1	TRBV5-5	TGTGCCAGCAGCTCAGGGACAGCAGATACGCAGTATTTT	CASSSGTADTQYF
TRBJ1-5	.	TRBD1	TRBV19	TGTGCCAGTAGTACGGACAGGCGTTATCAGCCCCAGCATTTT	CASSTDRRYQPQHF
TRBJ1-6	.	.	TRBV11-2	TGTGCCAGCAGCTTATCTCGGGACAAATATTCACCCCTCCACTTT	CASSLSRDKYSPLHF
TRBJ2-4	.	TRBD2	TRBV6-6	TGTGCCAGCGAACCCTCGGGGGGGTTCTCCAAAAACATTCAGTACTTC	CASEPSGGFSKNIQYF
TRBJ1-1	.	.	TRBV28	TGTGCCAGCACCACAACCGGGGCAGGGGCGGCGAACACTGAAGCTTTCTTT	CASTTTGAGAANTEAFF
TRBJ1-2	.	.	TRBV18	TGTGCCAGCTCCGGCGGGGGTGGCTACACCTTC	CASSGGGGYTF
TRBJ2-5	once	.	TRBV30	TGTGCCTGGAGGGCTACCGCGAGGGAGACCCAGTACTTC	CAWRATARETQYF
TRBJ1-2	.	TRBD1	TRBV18	TGTGCCAGCTCGACTAGTACAGGGGAGAGCGGCTACACCTTC	CASSTSTGESGYTF
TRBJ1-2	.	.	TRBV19	TGTGCCAGTTATCTCGGGGGACCCTATGGCTACACCTTC	CASYLGGPYGYTF
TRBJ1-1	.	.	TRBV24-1	TGTGCCGACGGACTGAGGAACACTGAAGCTTTCTTT	CADGLRNTEAFF
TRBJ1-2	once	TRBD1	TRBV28	TGTGCCACCTGGACAGGGGGCGGCTATGGCTACACCTTC	CATWTGGGYGYTF
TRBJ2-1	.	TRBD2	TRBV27	TGTGCCAGTCGTTTCCGGGGGGGATTCAATGAGCAGTTCTTC	CASRFRGGFNEQFF
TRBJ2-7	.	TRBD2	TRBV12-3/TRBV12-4	TGTGCCAGCCGCCTCGGACTAGTCTACGAGCAGTACTTC	CASRLGLVYEQYF
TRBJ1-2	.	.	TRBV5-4	TGTGCCAGCAGCTTTGGACAGACCTTTTATGGCTACACCTTC	CASSFGQTFYGYTF
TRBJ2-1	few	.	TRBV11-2	TGTGCCAGCAGCTTATCTAGCAATGAGCAGTTCTTC	CASSLSSNEQFF
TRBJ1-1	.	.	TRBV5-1	TGCGCCAGCAGCTTGGGGCGGCAGTGGAACACTGAAGCTTTCTTT	CASSLGRQWNTEAFF
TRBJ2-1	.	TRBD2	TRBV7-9	TGTGCCAGCAGCTTAGAAGGTCTAGCGGGAGCGTACAATGAGCAGTTCTTC	CASSLEGLAGAYNEQFF
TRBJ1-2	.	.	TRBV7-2	TGTGCCAGCAGCTTCGCAGGGGCCCTTTCCCGGTCCCGAGATGGCTACACCTTC	CASSFAGALSRSRDGYTF
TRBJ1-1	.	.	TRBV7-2	TGTGCCAGCAGCTTACAGGGTTACACTGAAGCTTTCTTT	CASSLQGYTEAFF
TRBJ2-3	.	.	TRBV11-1	TGTGCCAGCAGGAGAGGACAACCCATAAACACAGATACGCAGTATTTT	CASRRGQPINTDTQYF
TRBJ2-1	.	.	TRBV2	TGTGCCAGCAGTGAAGATATCCCGAAAAAGGGGTTCTCCTACAATGAGCAGTTCTTC	CASSEDIPKKGFSYNEQFF
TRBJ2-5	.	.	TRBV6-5	TGTGCCAGCGGTATGACACTGTACCAAGAGACCCAGTACTTC	CASGMTLYQETQYF
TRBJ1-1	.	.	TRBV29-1	TGCAGCGCATCTGGTTACCAGGGGACACCCACTGAAGCTTTCTTT	CSASGYQGTPTEAFF
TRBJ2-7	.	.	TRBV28	TGTGCCACCCAATCGGCCGGGACTGCCTCCTACGAGCAGTACTTC	CATQSAGTASYEQYF